This T cell receptor beta chain was found in a study of blood T cell repertoires in COVID-19 (dated by TCRdb to about 2020). Regarding the research as a whole: Samples from collaborators originated in the United States, Italy and Spain and spanned both the acute and convalescent phases of COVID-19. The material from the prospective study consisted of cDNA or gDNA derived from T cells, B-cell-depleted T cells, or PBMCs. The dataset comprised deeply sampled blood TCRbeta repertoires from subjects exposed to, actively infected with, or recovered from COVID-19. The repertoires were released in a freely available public database intended as a resource for research on the immune response to SARS-CoV-2. The samples were drawn from two sources: the first 160 participants of the ongoing ImmuneRACE study, and about 1,300 subjects contributed by 6 global collaborators. Nearly every sample came with metadata listing a de-identified subject ID, COVID-19 status, age in years and sex. HLA class I and class II types, where available, came from metadata supplied by the sample provider rather than from assay-based typing.

CDR1 and CDR2 were assigned from the germline V gene (reference sequence) as SGHNT and YYREEE. The CDR3, from cysteine to phenylalanine, totals 16 residues. Solely the CDR3 DNA is kept, with 48 bases framed from the first base. V is trimmed back by 7 bases and J by 0 bases, and the junction contains 10 bases that no gene match accounts for. The immunoSEQ Assay, a bias-controlled multiplex PCR, was used to amplify TCRbeta CDR3 regions from genomic DNA. In the authors' own workflow: Within the assay, amplification of reference gene primers was used to estimate how many nucleated cells each sample contained. Sequence reads were collapsed and filtered to measure the absolute abundance of every unique TCRbeta CDR3 rearrangement. Productive Simpson clonality was computed per sample as the square root of Simpson's diversity index over productive rearrangements. The table was pulled from immuneACCESS by TCRdb, which kept in-frame rearrangements only. Such tables lose some clones; where checked, under half of the loss comes from unresolved V genes, and the rest has no known cause. The D gene and trimming were derived from the DNA, and the V and J assignments and clone size from that table. Counted in this sample were fewer than 350,000 clones; just over 85% of them appeared once. Clones ranked in the top ten supply roughly 4.2% of the sample.

This clone was observed a single time. Its antigen is currently not known. Per-nucleotide qualities are absent, and no much larger clonotype sits a single base away. In the prospective study, participants were 18 to 89 years old, resided in about two dozen geographic areas of the United States, and were enrolled through a virtual design. To assign participants to cohorts, the prospective study relied on clinical history that participants themselves reported in a screening survey and a study questionnaire. In the prospective study, mobile phlebotomists collected whole blood, serum and a nasopharyngeal or oropharyngeal swab from each participant. Over an approximately 2-month period, participants in the prospective study had the option of providing additional blood draws and questionnaires. Before DNA extraction, prospective study blood samples were shipped either frozen or at room temperature. Beyond this particular receptor, the publication reports: The quantity of clinical and demographic metadata differed by source and by participant and was supplied without curation.

Recombination linked TRBV5-4 to TRBJ2-1, with TRBD2 identical over 7 junction bases. Sequenced input: PBMCs or T cells enriched from blood (not recorded which). This sequence originates from a woman aged 40 to 50 with acute COVID-19. The sequenced DNA: TGTGCCAGCTTCAGGGATCTAGCGGCCTCCTACAATGAGCAGTTCTTC. Translated, it gives CASFRDLAASYNEQFF. Outside the CDR3, residues come from the reference TRBV5-4 and TRBJ2-1 proteins, so the full variable domain is: ETGVTQSPTHLIKTRGQQVTLRCSSQSGHNTVSWYQQALGQGPQFIFQYYREEENGRGNFPPRFSGLQFPNYSSELNVNALELDDSALYLCASFRDLAASYNEQFFGPGTRLTVL.